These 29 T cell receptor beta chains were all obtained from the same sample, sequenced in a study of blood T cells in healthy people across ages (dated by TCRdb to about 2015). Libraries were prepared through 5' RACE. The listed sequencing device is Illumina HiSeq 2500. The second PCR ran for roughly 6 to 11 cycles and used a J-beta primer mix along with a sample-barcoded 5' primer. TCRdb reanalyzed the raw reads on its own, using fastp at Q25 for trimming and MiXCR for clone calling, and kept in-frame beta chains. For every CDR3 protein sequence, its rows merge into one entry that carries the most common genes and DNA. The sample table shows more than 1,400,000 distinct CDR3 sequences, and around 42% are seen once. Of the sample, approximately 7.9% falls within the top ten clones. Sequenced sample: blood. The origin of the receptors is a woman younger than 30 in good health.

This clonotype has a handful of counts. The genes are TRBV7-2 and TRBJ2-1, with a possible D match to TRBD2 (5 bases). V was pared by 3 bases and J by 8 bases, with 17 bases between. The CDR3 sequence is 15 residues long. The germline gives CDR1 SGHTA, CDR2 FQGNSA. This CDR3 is CASSFRRGATDEQFF. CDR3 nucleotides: TGTGCCAGCAGCTTTAGACGGGGAGCCACCGATGAGCAGTTCTTC.

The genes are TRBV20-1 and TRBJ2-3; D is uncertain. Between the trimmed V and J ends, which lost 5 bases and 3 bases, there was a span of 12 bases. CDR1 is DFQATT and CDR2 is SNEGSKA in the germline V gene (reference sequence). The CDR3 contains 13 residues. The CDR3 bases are TGCAGTGCTCTCGTTGGAGCGACAGATACGCAGTATTTT. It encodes CSALVGATDTQYF.

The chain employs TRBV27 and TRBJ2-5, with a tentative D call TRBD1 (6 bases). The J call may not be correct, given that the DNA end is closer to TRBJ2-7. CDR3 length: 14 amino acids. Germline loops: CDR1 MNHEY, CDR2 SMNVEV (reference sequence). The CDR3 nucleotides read TGTGCCAGCAGGTTACAGGGAACGGTCTACGAGCAGTACTTC. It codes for CASRLQGTVYEQYF.

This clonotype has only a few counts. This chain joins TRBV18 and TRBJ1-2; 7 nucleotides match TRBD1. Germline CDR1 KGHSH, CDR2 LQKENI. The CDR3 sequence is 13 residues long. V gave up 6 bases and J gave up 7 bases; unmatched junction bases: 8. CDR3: CASSTQGMRGYTF. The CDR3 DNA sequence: TGTGCCAGCTCTACACAGGGGATGCGTGGCTACACCTTC.

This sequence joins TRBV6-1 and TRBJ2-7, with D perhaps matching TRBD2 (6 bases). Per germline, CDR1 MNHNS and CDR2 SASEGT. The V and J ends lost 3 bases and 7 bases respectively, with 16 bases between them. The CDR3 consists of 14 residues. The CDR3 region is CASSEGQGGGEQYF. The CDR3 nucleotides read TGTGCCAGCAGTGAGGGCCAGGGAGGAGGGGAGCAGTACTTC.

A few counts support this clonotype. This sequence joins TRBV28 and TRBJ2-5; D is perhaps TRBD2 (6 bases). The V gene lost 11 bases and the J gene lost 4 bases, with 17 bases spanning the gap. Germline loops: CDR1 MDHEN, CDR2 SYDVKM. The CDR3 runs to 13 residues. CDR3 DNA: TGTGCCTCTCTTCAGGGCGGGGCAGAGACCCAGTACTTC. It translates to CASLQGGAETQYF.

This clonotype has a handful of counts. The CDR3 protein is CASSKGGVTAEYLDTQYF. The CDR3 DNA sequence: TGTGCCAGCAGCAAAGGTGGGGTGACAGCCGAGTATTTGGATACGCAGTATTTT. This chain joins TRBV21-1 and TRBJ2-3; the tabulated D call, TRBD1, remains unverified against the DNA. TRBV21-1 is termed a pseudogene. This CDR3 region has 18 residues.

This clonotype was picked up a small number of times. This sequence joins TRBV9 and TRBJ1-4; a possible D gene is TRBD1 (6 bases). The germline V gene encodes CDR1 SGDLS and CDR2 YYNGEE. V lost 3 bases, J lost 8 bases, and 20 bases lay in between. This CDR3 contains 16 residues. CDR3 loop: CASSGDSGQIDEKLFF. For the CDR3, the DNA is TGTGCCAGCAGCGGAGACTCTGGACAGATCGACGAAAAACTGTTTTTT. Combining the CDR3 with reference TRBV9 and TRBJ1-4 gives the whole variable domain DSGVTQTPKHLITATGQRVTLRCSPRSGDLSVYWYQQSLDQGLQFLIQYYNGEERAKGNILERFSAQQFPDLHSELNLSSLELGDSALYFCASSGDSGQIDEKLFFGSGTQLSVL.

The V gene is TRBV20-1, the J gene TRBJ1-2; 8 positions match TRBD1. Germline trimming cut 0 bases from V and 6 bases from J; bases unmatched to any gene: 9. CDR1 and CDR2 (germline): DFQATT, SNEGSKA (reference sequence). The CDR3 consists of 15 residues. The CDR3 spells CSARDPQGAFDGYTF. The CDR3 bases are TGCAGTGCTAGAGACCCCCAGGGGGCGTTCGATGGCTACACCTTC.

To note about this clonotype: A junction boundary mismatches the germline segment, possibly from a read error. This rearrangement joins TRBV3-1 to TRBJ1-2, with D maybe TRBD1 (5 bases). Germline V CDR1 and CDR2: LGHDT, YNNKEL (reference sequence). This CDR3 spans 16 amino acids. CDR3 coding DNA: TGTGCCAGCAGCCAAGTCGGGGGAGGGTCCAACTATGACTACACCTTC. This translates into CASSQVGGGSNYDYTF.

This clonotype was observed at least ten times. The CDR3 protein is CASGDRGGAYNEQFF. The CDR3 DNA reads as TGTGCCAGCGGTGACAGGGGGGGAGCCTACAATGAGCAGTTCTTC. V is TRBV6-5 and J is TRBJ2-1; 9 bases match TRBD1. V was clipped by 8 bases and J by 2 bases; unmatched bases: 7. This CDR3 is 15 amino acids long. Per the germline V gene, CDR1 is MNHEY and CDR2 is SVGAGI.

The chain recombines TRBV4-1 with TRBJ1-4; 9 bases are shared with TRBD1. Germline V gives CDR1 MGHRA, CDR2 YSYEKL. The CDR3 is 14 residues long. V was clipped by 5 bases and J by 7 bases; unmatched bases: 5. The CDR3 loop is CASSRDRAREKLFF. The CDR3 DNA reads TGCGCCAGCAGCAGGGACAGGGCTCGTGAAAAACTGTTTTTT.

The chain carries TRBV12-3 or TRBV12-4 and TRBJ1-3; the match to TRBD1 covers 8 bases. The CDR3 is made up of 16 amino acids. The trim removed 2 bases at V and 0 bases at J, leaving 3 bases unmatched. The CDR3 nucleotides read TGTGCCAGCAGTTTAAGGGGGACAGGCTCTGGAAACACCATATATTTT. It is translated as CASSLRGTGSGNTIYF.

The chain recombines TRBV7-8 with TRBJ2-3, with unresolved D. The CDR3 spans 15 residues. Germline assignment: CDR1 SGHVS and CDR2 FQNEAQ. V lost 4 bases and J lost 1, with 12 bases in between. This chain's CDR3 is CASSSEVGRTDTQYF. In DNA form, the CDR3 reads TGTGCCAGCAGCTCCGAGGTTGGGCGCACAGATACGCAGTATTTT.

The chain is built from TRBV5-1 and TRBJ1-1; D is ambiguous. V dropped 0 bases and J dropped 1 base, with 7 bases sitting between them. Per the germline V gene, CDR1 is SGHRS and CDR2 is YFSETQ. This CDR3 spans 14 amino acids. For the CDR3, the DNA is TGCGCCAGCAGCTTGGATGGTTGGAACACTGAAGCTTTCTTT. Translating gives CASSLDGWNTEAFF. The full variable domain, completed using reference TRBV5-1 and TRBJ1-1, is KAGVTQTPRYLIKTRGQQVTLSCSPISGHRSVSWYQQTPGQGLQFLFEYFSETQRNKGNFPGRFSGRQFSNSRSEMNVSTLELGDSALYLCASSLDGWNTEAFFGQGTRLTVV.

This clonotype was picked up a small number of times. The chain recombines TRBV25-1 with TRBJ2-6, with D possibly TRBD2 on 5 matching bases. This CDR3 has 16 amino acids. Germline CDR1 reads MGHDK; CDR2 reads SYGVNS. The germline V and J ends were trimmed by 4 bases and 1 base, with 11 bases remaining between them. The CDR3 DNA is TGTGCCAGCAGTGGCCCCCGGGGTTCTGGGGCCAACGTCCTGACTTTC. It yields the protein CASSGPRGSGANVLTF.

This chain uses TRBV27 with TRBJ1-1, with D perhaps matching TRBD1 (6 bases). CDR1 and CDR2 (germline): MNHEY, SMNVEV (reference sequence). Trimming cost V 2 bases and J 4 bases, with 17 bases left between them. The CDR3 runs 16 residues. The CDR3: CASSLSQGIRGTEAFF. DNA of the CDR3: TGTGCCAGCAGTTTAAGTCAGGGGATTAGGGGCACTGAAGCTTTCTTT.

CDR3 sequence reads: CASSDRQASTDTQYF. The DNA of the CDR3 is TGTGCCAGCAGTGATCGACAGGCCAGCACAGATACGCAGTATTTT. The chain couples TRBV12-3 or TRBV12-4 to TRBJ2-3; possible D gene TRBD1, 6 bases. CDR3 length: 15 amino acids. V was trimmed by 5 bases and J by 0 bases, leaving 12 bases between them.

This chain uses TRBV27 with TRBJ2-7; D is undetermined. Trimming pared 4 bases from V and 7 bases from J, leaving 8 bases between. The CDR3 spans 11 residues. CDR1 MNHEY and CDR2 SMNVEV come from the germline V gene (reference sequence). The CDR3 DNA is TGTGCCAGCAGTTGGGGTTTAGAGCAGTACTTC. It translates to CASSWGLEQYF.

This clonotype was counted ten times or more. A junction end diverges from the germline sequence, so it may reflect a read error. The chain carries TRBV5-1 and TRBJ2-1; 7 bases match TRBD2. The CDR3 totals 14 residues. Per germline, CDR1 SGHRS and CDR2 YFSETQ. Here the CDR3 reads CASSLAESYNEQFF. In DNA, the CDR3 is TGTGCCAGCAGCCTAGCGGAATCCTACAATGAGCAGTTCTTC.

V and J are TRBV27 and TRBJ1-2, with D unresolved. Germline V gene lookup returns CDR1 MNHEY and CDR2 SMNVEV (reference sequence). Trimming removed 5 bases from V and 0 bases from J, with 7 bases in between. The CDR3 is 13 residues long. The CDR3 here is CASSPTSNYGYTF. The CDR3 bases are TGTGCCAGCAGTCCGACATCTAACTATGGCTACACCTTC.

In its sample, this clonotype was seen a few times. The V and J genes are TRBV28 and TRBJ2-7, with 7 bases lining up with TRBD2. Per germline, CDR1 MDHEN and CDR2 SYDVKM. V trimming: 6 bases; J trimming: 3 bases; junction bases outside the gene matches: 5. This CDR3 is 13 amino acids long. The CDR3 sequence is CASRETSFYEQYF. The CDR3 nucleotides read TGTGCCAGCAGGGAGACTAGCTTCTACGAGCAGTACTTC.

The CDR3 sequence: CSAPVGVQGGAYGYTF. The CDR3 nucleotides read TGCAGTGCTCCTGTGGGGGTCCAAGGGGGGGCTTATGGCTACACCTTC. V gene TRBV20-1 combines with J gene TRBJ1-2; a weak D match, TRBD1 (6 bases). Deletions cut 5 bases from V and 5 bases from J, with 24 bases between. The CDR3 contains 16 residues. Germline CDR1 reads DFQATT; CDR2 reads SNEGSKA (reference sequence).

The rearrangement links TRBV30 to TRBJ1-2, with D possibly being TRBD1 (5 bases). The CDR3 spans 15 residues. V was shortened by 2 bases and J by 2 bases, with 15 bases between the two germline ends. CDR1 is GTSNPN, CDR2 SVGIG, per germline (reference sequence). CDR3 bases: TGTGCCTGGAGTCCCCAGGGCCAGAAAAACTATGGCTACACCTTC. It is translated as CAWSPQGQKNYGYTF.

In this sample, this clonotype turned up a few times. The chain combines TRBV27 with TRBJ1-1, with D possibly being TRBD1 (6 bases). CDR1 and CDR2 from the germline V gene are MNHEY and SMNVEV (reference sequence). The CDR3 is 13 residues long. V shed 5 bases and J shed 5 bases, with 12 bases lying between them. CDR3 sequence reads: CASSPTQGTEAFF. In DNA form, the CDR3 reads TGTGCCAGCAGTCCGACACAGGGTACTGAAGCTTTCTTT.

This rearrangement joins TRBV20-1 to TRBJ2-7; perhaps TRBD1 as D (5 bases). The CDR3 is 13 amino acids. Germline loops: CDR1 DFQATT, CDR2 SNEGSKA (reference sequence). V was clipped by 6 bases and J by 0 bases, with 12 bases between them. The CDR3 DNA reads TGCAGTGCCGAGGCACAGGACTCCTACGAGCAGTACTTC. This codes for CSAEAQDSYEQYF.

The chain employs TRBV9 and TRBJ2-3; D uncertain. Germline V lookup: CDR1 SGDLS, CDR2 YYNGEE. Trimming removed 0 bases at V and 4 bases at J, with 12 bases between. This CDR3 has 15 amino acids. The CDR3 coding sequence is TGTGCCAGCAGCGTAGCTACGGCATCGGCAGATACGCAGTATTTT. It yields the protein CASSVATASADTQYF.

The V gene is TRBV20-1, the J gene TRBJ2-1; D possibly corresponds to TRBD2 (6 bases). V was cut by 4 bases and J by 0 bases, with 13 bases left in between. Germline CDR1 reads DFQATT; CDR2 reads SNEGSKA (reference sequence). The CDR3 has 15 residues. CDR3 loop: CSAIGGTSSYNEQFF. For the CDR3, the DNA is TGCAGTGCTATAGGAGGGACGAGCTCCTACAATGAGCAGTTCTTC.

CDR3 protein: CASKDSLGTEAFF. The DNA of the CDR3 is TGTGCCAGCAAGGACAGCCTGGGCACTGAAGCTTTCTTT. The rearrangement uses TRBV28 and TRBJ1-1, with D perhaps matching TRBD1 (6 bases). Germline V gives CDR1 MDHEN, CDR2 SYDVKM. Trimming took off 7 bases at V and 4 bases at J, with 13 bases between the two ends. The CDR3 has 13 residues.